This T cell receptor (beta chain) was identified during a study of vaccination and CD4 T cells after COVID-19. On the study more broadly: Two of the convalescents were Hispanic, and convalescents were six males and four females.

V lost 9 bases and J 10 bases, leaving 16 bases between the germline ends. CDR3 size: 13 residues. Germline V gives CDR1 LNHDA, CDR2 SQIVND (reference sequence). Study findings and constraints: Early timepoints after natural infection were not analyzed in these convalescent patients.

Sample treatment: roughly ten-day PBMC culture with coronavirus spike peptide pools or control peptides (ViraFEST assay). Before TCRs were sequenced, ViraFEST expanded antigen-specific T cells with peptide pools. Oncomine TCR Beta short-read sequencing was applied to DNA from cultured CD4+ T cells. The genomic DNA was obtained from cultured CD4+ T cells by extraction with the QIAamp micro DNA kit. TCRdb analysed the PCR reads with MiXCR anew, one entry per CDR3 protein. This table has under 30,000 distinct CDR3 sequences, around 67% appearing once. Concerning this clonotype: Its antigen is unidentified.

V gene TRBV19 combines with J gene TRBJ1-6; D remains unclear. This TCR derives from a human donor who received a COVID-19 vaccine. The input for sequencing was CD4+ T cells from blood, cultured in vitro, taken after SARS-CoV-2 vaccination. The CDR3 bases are TGTGCCAGCCAAACGCGGGCGATGTCACCCCTCCACTTT. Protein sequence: CASQTRAMSPLHF.